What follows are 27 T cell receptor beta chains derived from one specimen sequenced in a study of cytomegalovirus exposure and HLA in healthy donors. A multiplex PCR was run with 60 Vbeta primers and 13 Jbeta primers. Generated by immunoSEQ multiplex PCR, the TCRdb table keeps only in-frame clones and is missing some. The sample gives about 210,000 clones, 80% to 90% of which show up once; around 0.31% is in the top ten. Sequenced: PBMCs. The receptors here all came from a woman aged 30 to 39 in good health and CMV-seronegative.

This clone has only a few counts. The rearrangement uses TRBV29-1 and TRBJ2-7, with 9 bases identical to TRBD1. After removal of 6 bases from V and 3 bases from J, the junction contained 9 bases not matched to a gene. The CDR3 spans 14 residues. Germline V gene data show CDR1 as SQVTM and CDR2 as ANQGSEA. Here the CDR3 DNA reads TGCAGCGTCTCAACGACAGGGGGAAGCTACGAGCAGTACTTC. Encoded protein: CSVSTTGGSYEQYF.

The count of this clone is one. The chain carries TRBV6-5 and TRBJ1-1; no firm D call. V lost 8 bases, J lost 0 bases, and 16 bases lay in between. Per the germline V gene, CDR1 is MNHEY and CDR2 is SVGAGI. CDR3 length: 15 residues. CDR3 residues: CASQLGLNMNTEAFF. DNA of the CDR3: TGTGCCAGCCAACTGGGCTTGAATATGAACACTGAAGCTTTCTTT.

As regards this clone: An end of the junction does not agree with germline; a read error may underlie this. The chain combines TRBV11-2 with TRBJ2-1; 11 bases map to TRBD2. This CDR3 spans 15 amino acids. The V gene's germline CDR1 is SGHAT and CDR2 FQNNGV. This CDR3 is CASSLVLSGRAPLVF. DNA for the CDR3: TGTGCCAGCAGCTTAGTGCTTAGCGGGAGGGCCCCATTGGTCTTC.

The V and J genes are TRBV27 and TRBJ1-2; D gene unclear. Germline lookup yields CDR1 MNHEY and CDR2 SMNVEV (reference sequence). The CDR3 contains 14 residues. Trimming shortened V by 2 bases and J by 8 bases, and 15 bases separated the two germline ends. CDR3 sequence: CASSLRRFYGGYTF. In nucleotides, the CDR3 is TGTGCCAGCAGTTTACGCAGGTTTTACGGCGGCTACACCTTC.

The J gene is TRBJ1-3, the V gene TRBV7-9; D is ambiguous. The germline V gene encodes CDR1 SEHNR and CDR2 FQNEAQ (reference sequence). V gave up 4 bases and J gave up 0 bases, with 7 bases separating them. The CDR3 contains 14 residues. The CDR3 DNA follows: TGTGCCAGCAGCTCGGGGATCTCTGGAAACACCATATATTTT. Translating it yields CASSSGISGNTIYF. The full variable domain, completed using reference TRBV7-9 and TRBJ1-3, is DTGVSQNPRHKITKRGQNVTFRCDPISEHNRLYWYRQTLGQGPEFLTYFQNEAQLEKSRLLSDRFSAERPKGSFSTLEIQRTEQGDSAMYLCASSSGISGNTIYFGEGSWLTVV.

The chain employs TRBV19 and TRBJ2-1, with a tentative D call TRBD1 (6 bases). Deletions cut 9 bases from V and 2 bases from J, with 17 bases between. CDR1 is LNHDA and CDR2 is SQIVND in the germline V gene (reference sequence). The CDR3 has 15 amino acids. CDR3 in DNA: TGTGCCAGCAACAGGGCAGGTGATACCTACAATGAGCAGTTCTTC. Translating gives CASNRAGDTYNEQFF.

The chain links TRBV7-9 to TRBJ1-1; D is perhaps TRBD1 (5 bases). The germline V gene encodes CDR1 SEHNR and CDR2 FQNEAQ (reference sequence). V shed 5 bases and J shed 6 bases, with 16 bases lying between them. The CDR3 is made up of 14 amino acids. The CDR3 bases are TGTGCCAGCAGCCCCGCCACGAAGGGGCCTGAAGCTTTCTTT. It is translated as CASSPATKGPEAFF. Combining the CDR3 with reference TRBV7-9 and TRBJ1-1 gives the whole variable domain DTGVSQNPRHKITKRGQNVTFRCDPISEHNRLYWYRQTLGQGPEFLTYFQNEAQLEKSRLLSDRFSAERPKGSFSTLEIQRTEQGDSAMYLCASSPATKGPEAFFGQGTRLTVV.

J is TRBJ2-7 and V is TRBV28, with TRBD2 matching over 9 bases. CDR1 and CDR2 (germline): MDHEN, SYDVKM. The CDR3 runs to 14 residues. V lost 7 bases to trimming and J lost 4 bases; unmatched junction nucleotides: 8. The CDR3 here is CASTQAGGPYEQYF. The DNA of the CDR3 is TGTGCCAGCACCCAAGCGGGAGGACCTTACGAGCAGTACTTC.

This CDR3 is CASSLISRESPLHF. CDR3 sequence (DNA): TGTGCCAGCAGTTTAATCTCGCGGGAATCACCCCTCCACTTT. The gene calls are TRBV28 and TRBJ1-6; no reliable D call. V was pared by 2 bases and J by 10 bases, with 12 bases between. Germline CDR1 and CDR2: MDHEN and SYDVKM. This CDR3 has 14 residues.

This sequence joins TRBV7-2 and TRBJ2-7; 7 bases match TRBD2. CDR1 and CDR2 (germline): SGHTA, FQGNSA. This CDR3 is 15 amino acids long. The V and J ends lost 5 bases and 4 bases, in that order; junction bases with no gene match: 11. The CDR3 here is CASSTFSGSNYEQYF. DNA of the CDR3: TGTGCCAGCAGCACCTTTAGCGGGTCAAATTACGAGCAGTACTTC.

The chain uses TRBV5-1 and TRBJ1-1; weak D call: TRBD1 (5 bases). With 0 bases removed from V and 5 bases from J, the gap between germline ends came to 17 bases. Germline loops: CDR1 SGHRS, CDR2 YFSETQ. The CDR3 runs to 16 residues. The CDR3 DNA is TGCGCCAGCAGCTTGGGCGTCGGGGGGGTCGGGACTGAAGCTTTCTTT. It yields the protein CASSLGVGGVGTEAFF.

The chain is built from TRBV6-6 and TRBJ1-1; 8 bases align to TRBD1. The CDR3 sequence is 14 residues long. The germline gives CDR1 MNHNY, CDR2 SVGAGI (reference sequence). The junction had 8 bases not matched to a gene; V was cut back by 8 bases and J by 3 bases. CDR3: CASVKGQADTEAFF. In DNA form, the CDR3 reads TGTGCCAGCGTGAAGGGACAGGCTGACACTGAAGCTTTCTTT.

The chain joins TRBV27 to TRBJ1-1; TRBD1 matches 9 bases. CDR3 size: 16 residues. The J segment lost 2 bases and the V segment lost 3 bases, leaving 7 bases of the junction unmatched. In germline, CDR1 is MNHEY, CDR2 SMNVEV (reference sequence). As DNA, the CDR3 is TGTGCCAGCAGTTTGGGGACAGGGCTTTTTAACACTGAAGCTTTCTTT. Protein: CASSLGTGLFNTEAFF.

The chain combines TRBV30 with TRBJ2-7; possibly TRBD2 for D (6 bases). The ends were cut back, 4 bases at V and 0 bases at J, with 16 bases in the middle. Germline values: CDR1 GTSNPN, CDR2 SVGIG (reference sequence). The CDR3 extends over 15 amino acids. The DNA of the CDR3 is TGTGCCTGGATCAATCCGGGACTGAGCTCCTACGAGCAGTACTTC. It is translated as CAWINPGLSSYEQYF.

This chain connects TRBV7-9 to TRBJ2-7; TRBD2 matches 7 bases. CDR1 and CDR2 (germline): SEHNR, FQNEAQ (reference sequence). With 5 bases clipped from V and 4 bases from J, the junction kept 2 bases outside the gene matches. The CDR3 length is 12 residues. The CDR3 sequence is CASSPGGYEQYF. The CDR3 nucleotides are TGTGCCAGCAGCCCGGGGGGTTACGAGCAGTACTTC.

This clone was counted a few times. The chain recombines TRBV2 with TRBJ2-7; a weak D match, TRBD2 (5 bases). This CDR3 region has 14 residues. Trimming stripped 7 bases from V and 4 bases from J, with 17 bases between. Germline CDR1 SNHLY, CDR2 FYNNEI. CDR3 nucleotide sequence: TGTGCCAGCAAGGCGGGCGCCCTTCTTTACGAGCAGTACTTC. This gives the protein CASKAGALLYEQYF.

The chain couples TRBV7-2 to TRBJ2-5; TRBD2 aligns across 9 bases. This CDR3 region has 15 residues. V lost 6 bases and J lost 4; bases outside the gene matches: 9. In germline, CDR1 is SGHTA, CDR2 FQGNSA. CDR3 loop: CASRWVAGEGETQYF. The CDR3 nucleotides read TGTGCCAGCAGATGGGTAGCGGGAGAGGGAGAGACCCAGTACTTC.

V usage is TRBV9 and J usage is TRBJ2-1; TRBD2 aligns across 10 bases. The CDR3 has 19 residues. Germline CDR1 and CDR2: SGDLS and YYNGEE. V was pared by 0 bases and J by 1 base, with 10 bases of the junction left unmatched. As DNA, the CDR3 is TGTGCCAGCAGCGTAGGACAGGGACTAGCGTATGGGTCCTACAATGAGCAGTTCTTC. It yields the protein CASSVGQGLAYGSYNEQFF. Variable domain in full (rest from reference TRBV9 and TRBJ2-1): DSGVTQTPKHLITATGQRVTLRCSPRSGDLSVYWYQQSLDQGLQFLIQYYNGEERAKGNILERFSAQQFPDLHSELNLSSLELGDSALYFCASSVGQGLAYGSYNEQFFGPGTRLTVL.

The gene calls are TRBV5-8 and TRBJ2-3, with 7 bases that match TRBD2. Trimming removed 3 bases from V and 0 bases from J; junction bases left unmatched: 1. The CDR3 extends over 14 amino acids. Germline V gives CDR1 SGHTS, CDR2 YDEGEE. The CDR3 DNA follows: TGTGCCAGCAGCTGGGGGGGGAGCACAGATACGCAGTATTTT. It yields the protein CASSWGGSTDTQYF.

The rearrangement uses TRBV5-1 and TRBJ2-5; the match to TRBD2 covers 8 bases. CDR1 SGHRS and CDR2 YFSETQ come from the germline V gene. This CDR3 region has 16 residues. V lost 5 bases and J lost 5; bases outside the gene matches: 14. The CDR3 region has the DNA TGCGCCAGCAGGACCGGGAGGGTCGGGTACTGGGAGACCCAGTACTTC. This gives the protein CASRTGRVGYWETQYF.

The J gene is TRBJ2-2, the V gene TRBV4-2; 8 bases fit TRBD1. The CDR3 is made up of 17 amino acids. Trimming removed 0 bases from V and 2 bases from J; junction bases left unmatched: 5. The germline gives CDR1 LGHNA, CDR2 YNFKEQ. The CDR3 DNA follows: TGTGCCAGCAGCCAAGAGCTCAGGGGGCGAAACACCGGGGAGCTGTTTTTT. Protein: CASSQELRGRNTGELFF.

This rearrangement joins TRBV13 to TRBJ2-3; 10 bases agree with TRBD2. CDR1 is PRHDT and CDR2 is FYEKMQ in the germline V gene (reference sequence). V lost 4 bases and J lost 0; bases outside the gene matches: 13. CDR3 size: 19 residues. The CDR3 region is CASSYLRAIAGGSTDTQYF. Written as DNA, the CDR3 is TGTGCCAGCAGCTATCTTAGGGCCATAGCGGGGGGTAGCACAGATACGCAGTATTTT.

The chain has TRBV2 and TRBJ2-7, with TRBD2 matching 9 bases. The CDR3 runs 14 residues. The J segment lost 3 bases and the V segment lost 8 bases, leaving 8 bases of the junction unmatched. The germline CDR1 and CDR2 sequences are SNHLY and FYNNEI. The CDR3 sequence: CASLPGLALYEQYF. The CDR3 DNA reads TGTGCCAGCTTGCCGGGACTAGCTCTCTACGAGCAGTACTTC.

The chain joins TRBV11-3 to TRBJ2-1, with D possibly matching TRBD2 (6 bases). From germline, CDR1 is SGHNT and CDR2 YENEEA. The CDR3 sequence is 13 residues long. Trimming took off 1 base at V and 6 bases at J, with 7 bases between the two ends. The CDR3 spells CASSLAGVNEQFF. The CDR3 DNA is TGTGCCAGCAGCTTAGCGGGAGTCAATGAGCAGTTCTTC.

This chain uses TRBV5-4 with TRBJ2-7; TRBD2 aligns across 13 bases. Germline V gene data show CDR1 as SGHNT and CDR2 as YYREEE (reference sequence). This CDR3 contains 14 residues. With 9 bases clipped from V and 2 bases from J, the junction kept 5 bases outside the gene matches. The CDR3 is CATTLAGGPYEQYF. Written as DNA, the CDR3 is TGTGCCACCACACTAGCGGGGGGGCCCTACGAGCAGTACTTC.

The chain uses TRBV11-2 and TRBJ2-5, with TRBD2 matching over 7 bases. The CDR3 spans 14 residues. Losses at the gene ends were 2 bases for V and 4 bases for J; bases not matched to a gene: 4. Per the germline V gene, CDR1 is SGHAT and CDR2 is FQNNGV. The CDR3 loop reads CASSLMLAVETQYF. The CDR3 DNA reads TGTGCCAGCAGCTTAATGCTAGCGGTAGAGACCCAGTACTTC.

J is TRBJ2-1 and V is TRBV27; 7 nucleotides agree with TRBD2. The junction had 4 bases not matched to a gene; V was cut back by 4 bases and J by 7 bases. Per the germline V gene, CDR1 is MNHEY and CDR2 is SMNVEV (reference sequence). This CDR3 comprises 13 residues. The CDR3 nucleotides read TGTGCCAGCAGTTCACTAGCGAATAATGAGCAGTTCTTC. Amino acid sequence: CASSSLANNEQFF.